The 25 T cell receptor beta chains in this list originate from one sample, sequenced in a study of blood T cell repertoires in COVID-19. The repertoire was sequenced with immunoSEQ multiplex PCR; TCRdb's copy has only in-frame clones and lacks some. The repertoire holds approximately 260,000 clones, with about 91% as singletons. Sample: peripheral blood. The origin of the receptors is a woman aged 40 to 50 who had recovered from COVID-19.

The table lists this clone with a count of one. The chain uses TRBV5-1 and TRBJ2-1, with 9 bases aligning to TRBD2. Per the germline V gene, CDR1 is SGHRS and CDR2 is YFSETQ. The CDR3 is made up of 16 amino acids. After removal of 2 bases from V and 5 bases from J, the junction contained 8 bases not matched to a gene. The CDR3 spells CASSFLAGGPHNEQFF. The CDR3 nucleotides read TGCGCCAGCAGCTTTCTGGCGGGGGGGCCTCACAATGAGCAGTTCTTC.

V gene TRBV7-3 combines with J gene TRBJ2-2, with 8 positions matching TRBD1. V shed 4 bases, J shed 1 base, and the junction held 23 bases outside the gene matches. Germline values: CDR1 SGHTA, CDR2 FQGTGA. The CDR3 has 22 amino acids. CDR3 sequence (DNA): TGTGCCAGCAGCTCAGGCAGACCAAAACCTCTGACAGGGGACTTGAACACCGGGGAGCTGTTTTTT. Its protein product is CASSSGRPKPLTGDLNTGELFF.

The CDR3 coding sequence is TGTGCCAGCAGCTTAAAGGACTTCCATACAGATACGCAGTATTTT. It specifies CASSLKDFHTDTQYF. The chain has TRBV11-3 and TRBJ2-3; possible D gene TRBD2, 5 bases. Germline CDR1 and CDR2: SGHNT and YENEEA. Trimming cost V 2 bases and J 3 bases, with 12 bases left between them. There are 15 residues in the CDR3.

V usage is TRBV5-1 and J usage is TRBJ1-5, with 8 nucleotides matching TRBD1. V dropped 4 bases and J dropped 4; count of bases not matched to a gene: 4. Germline values: CDR1 SGHRS, CDR2 YFSETQ. The CDR3 contains 14 residues. The CDR3 here is CASSPGTGNQPQHF. The CDR3 region has the DNA TGCGCCAGCAGCCCCGGGACAGGTAATCAGCCCCAGCATTTT.

Here the CDR3 reads CASSLLGLAGVNIQYF. CDR3 DNA sequence: TGTGCCAGCAGCTTGCTCGGACTAGCGGGAGTGAACATTCAGTACTTC. J is TRBJ2-4 and V is TRBV11-3, with TRBD2 matching 13 bases. V trimming: 3 bases; J trimming: 7 bases; junction bases outside the gene matches: 6. Germline-derived CDR1 and CDR2 are SGHNT and YENEEA. The CDR3 is 16 amino acids.

V gene TRBV10-3 combines with J gene TRBJ1-2, with 8 nucleotides matching TRBD1. Trimming took 7 bases from V and 6 from J; bases not matched to a gene: 10. This CDR3 comprises 14 residues. CDR1 is ENHRY and CDR2 is SYGVKD in the germline V gene. The DNA for the CDR3 is TGTGCCATCAAGAAGTCAGGGGGCCCTGATGGCTACACCTTC. It translates to CAIKKSGGPDGYTF.

The chain joins TRBV11-2 to TRBJ1-1, with D maybe TRBD1 (6 bases). V lost 5 bases to trimming and J lost 0 bases, with 13 bases between them. The CDR3 length is 15 residues. Germline V lookup: CDR1 SGHAT, CDR2 FQNNGV. CDR3 sequence: CASSLATGMNTEAFF. CDR3 nucleotide sequence: TGTGCCAGCAGCCTCGCGACAGGAATGAACACTGAAGCTTTCTTT.

The chain recombines TRBV5-1 with TRBJ2-1, with 7 positions matching TRBD2. Germline assignment: CDR1 SGHRS and CDR2 YFSETQ. The CDR3 runs 13 residues. V trimming: 6 bases; J trimming: 5 bases; junction bases outside the gene matches: 5. The CDR3 region is CASNGLADNEQFF. Written as DNA, the CDR3 is TGCGCCAGCAATGGGCTAGCGGACAATGAGCAGTTCTTC.

This chain uses TRBV27 with TRBJ2-6, with D hard to call. V was shortened by 4 bases and J by 3 bases, with 7 bases between the two germline ends. Germline V gene lookup returns CDR1 MNHEY and CDR2 SMNVEV (reference sequence). The CDR3 is 14 residues long. The CDR3, as DNA: TGTGCCAGCAGTTCGGGTGGTGGGGCCAACGTCCTGACTTTC. This gives the protein CASSSGGGANVLTF.

This clone is a singleton in its sample. The V call is TRBV7-8, the J call TRBJ2-3; D unresolved. There are 14 residues in the CDR3. Trimming removed 4 bases from V and 4 bases from J, with 12 bases in between. Germline assignment: CDR1 SGHVS and CDR2 FQNEAQ. Here the CDR3 reads CASSSSQASDTQYF. The DNA of the CDR3 is TGTGCCAGCAGCTCCAGCCAGGCGTCAGATACGCAGTATTTT.

This chain joins TRBV2 and TRBJ2-6; tentative D call: TRBD1 (6 bases). Looked up from germline, CDR1 is SNHLY and CDR2 is FYNNEI. The CDR3 runs 15 residues. The V and J ends lost 4 bases and 1 base respectively, with 8 bases between them. The CDR3 region has the DNA TGTGCCAGCAGTGCGGACAGATCTGGGGCCAACGTCCTGACTTTC. It is translated as CASSADRSGANVLTF.

The V call is TRBV12-3 or TRBV12-4, the J call TRBJ1-1, with D unresolved. Trimming shortened V by 8 bases and J by 4 bases, and 8 bases separated the two germline ends. CDR3 length equals 11 residues. The CDR3 nucleotides are TGTGCCAGCGGTCGGGTCACTGAAGCTTTCTTT. It encodes CASGRVTEAFF.

The CDR3 spells CASSGSGGARETQYF. CDR3 sequence (DNA): TGTGCCAGCAGTGGATCAGGGGGCGCGCGGGAGACCCAGTACTTC. The gene calls are TRBV6-2 or TRBV6-3 and TRBJ2-5; 8 nucleotides match TRBD1. From germline, CDR1 is MNHEY and CDR2 SVGEGT. The CDR3 extends over 15 amino acids. V was clipped by 5 bases and J by 5 bases; unmatched bases: 10.

The DNA of the CDR3 is TGTGCCAGCAGCCCCCTTAGAAACAATGAGCAGTTCTTC. Translating gives CASSPLRNNEQFF. The rearrangement joins TRBV4-2 to TRBJ2-1; no reliable D call. Trimming took 4 bases from V and 5 from J, leaving 9 bases between them. CDR1 and CDR2 (germline): LGHNA, YNFKEQ. The CDR3 spans 13 residues.

This clone was picked up one time. The rearrangement joins TRBV3-1 (or the pseudogene TRBV3-2) to TRBJ1-6; possible D gene TRBD1, 5 bases. The germline V gene encodes CDR1 LGHDT and CDR2 YNNKEL (reference sequence). Trimming left V 0 bases short and J 8 bases short, with 11 bases between. This CDR3 region has 15 residues. CDR3 in DNA: TGTGCCAGCAGCCAAGATAGCAGGGCGTATTCACCCCTCCACTTT. This codes for CASSQDSRAYSPLHF.

The chain recombines TRBV7-8 with TRBJ2-1; D remains unclear. Germline CDR1 SGHVS, CDR2 FQNEAQ. Trimming cost V 5 bases and J 7 bases, with 12 bases left between them. This CDR3 region has 13 residues. The CDR3 sequence is CASSPPVRNEQFF. The CDR3 DNA sequence: TGTGCCAGCAGCCCCCCCGTGCGGAATGAGCAGTTCTTC.

This chain connects TRBV10-3 to TRBJ2-3; D possibly corresponds to TRBD1 (5 bases). The ends were cut back, 5 bases at V and 0 bases at J, with 15 bases in the middle. The CDR3 loop spans 16 amino acids. The germline V gene has CDR1 ENHRY and CDR2 SYGVKD. The CDR3 here is CAISKSTASSTDTQYF. The CDR3 bases are TGTGCCATCAGTAAATCGACAGCTTCTAGCACAGATACGCAGTATTTT.

V gene TRBV6-5 combines with J gene TRBJ1-1, with TRBD1 matching 7 bases. V was clipped by 7 bases and J by 6 bases; unmatched bases: 8. The CDR3 is made up of 13 amino acids. Per germline, CDR1 MNHEY and CDR2 SVGAGI. The CDR3 DNA is TGTGCCAGCATGCTCCGGACAGGCGCTGAAGCTTTCTTT. It yields the protein CASMLRTGAEAFF.

The J gene is TRBJ2-7, the V gene TRBV3-1 (or the pseudogene TRBV3-2), with 10 bases that match TRBD2. Germline lookup yields CDR1 LGHDT and CDR2 YNNKEL (reference sequence). Trimming cost V 4 bases and J 6 bases; bases outside gene matches: 15. CDR3 length equals 17 residues. CDR3: CASSPPRTSGVSGEQYF. The CDR3 nucleotides are TGTGCCAGCAGCCCCCCCCGGACTAGCGGTGTCTCGGGCGAGCAGTACTTC.

The J gene is TRBJ1-2, the V gene TRBV7-9; the D gene is possibly TRBD1 (5 bases). The CDR3 has 14 residues. Germline V gene sequence: CDR1 SEHNR, CDR2 FQNEAQ (reference sequence). With 5 bases removed from V and 6 bases from J, the gap between germline ends came to 16 bases. CDR3 sequence (DNA): TGTGCCAGCAGCCCTTTCGCAGAAGGGGATGGCTACACCTTC. Translation: CASSPFAEGDGYTF. Variable domain in full (rest from reference TRBV7-9 and TRBJ1-2): DTGVSQNPRHKITKRGQNVTFRCDPISEHNRLYWYRQTLGQGPEFLTYFQNEAQLEKSRLLSDRFSAERPKGSFSTLEIQRTEQGDSAMYLCASSPFAEGDGYTFGSGTRLTVV.

This clone showed up just once. The rearrangement joins TRBV10-3 to TRBJ2-1; D unresolved. Per the germline V gene, CDR1 is ENHRY and CDR2 is SYGVKD. Trimming stripped 1 base from V and 4 bases from J, with 5 bases between. The CDR3 runs to 13 residues. CDR3 loop: CAISEFEYNEQFF. The CDR3 region has the DNA TGTGCCATCAGTGAGTTTGAGTACAATGAGCAGTTCTTC.

The J gene is TRBJ2-3, the V gene TRBV5-1, with 10 bases fitting TRBD2. J lost 1 base, V lost 3 bases, and 2 bases had no gene match. Germline CDR1 SGHRS, CDR2 YFSETQ. The CDR3 contains 15 residues. The CDR3 sequence is CASSSLAGGTDTQYF. CDR3 coding DNA: TGCGCCAGCAGCTCCCTAGCGGGGGGCACAGATACGCAGTATTTT.

V and J are TRBV2 and TRBJ2-3; 11 nucleotides line up with TRBD1. Germline assignment: CDR1 SNHLY and CDR2 FYNNEI. The CDR3 runs 14 residues. The J segment lost 9 bases and the V segment lost 3 bases, leaving 5 bases of the junction unmatched. The CDR3 DNA reads as TGTGCCAGCAGTGAGGGGGGACAGGGGGAAACGCAGTATTTT. The encoded protein is CASSEGGQGETQYF.

This chain links TRBV7-9 with TRBJ1-1, with D unclear. The V end lost 1 base, the J end lost 3 bases, and 9 bases lay between the germline ends. Germline V gene lookup returns CDR1 SEHNR and CDR2 FQNEAQ (reference sequence). The CDR3 covers 14 residues. The CDR3 reads CASSLEEGYTEAFF. CDR3 DNA: TGTGCCAGCAGCTTAGAAGAGGGTTACACTGAAGCTTTCTTT.

This clone is a singleton in its sample. This chain uses TRBV7-6 with TRBJ2-7, with 10 bases identical to TRBD1. The CDR3 runs to 16 residues. Germline CDR1 is SGHVS and CDR2 is FNYEAQ. Unmatched junction bases numbered 13, after V lost 4 bases and J lost 7 bases. The CDR3 bases are TGTGCCAGCAGCTCGAACCCCGGACAGGGGGTAGGGGAGCAGTACGTC. Protein sequence: CASSSNPGQGVGEQYV.